This T cell receptor (beta chain) is drawn from a study of Tregs in tolerant kidney transplant recipients. CDR3 size: 14 residues. In germline, CDR1 is SGHDN, CDR2 FVKESK. General study findings and limits: Validation in larger populations is needed because few patients were studied. Antigen-driven expansion was suggested because donor-specific Tregs expanded more than all Tregs in tolerant patients.

For this clone: Antigen specificity is unknown.

Profiling relied on immunoSEQ multiplex PCR, and the TCRdb table lists in-frame clones only, not all of them. The table records more than 75,000 clones, under 95% of them present only once. The sample was CD4+ T cells from blood, taken before the transplant. This chain connects TRBV14 to TRBJ2-5; TRBD1 agrees at 9 bases. Near its end, the DNA agrees better with TRBJ2-7, so the J call may be wrong. This clonotype was obtained from a human donor who received a combined kidney and bone marrow transplant. This CDR3 is CASSRTGVPYEQYF. As DNA, the CDR3 is TGTGCCAGCAGCCGGACAGGGGTGCCCTACGAGCAGTACTTC.